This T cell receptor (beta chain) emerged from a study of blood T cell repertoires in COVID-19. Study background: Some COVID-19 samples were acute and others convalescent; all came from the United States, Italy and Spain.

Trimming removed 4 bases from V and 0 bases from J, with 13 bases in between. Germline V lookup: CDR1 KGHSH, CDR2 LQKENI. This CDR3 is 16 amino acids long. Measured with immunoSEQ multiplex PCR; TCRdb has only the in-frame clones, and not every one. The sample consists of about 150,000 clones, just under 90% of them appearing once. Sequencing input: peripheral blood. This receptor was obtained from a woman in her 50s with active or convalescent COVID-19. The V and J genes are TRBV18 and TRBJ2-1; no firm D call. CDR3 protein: CASSLLGPSSYNEQFF. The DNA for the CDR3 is TGTGCCAGCTCACTTTTGGGCCCGAGCTCCTACAATGAGCAGTTCTTC. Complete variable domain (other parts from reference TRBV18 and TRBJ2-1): NAGVMQNPRHLVRRRGQEARLRCSPMKGHSHVYWYRQLPEEGLKFMVYLQKENIIDESGMPKERFSAEFPKEGPSILRIQQVVRGDSAAYFCASSLLGPSSYNEQFFGPGTRLTVL.